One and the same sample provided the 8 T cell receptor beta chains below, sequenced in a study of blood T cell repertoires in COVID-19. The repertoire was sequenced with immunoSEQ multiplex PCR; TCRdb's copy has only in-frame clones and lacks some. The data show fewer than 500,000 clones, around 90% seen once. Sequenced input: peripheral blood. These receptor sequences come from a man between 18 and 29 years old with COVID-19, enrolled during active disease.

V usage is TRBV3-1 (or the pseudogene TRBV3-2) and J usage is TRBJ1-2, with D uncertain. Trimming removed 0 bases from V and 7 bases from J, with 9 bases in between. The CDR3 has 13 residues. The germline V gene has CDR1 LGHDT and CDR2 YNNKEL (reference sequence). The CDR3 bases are TGTGCCAGCAGCCAAGAACTCACGGTTGGCTACACCTTC. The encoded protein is CASSQELTVGYTF.

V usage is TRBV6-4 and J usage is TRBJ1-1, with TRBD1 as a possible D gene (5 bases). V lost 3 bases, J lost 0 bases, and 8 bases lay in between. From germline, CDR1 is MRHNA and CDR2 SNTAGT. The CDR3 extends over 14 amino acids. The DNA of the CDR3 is TGTGCCAGCAGTGAGGACACCCTGAACACTGAAGCTTTCTTT. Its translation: CASSEDTLNTEAFF.

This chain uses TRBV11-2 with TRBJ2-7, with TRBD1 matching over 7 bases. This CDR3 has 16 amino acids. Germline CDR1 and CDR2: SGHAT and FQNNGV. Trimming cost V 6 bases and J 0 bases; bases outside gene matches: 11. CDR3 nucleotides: TGTGCCAGCAGTTCCGTCCGGGGACAGAGCTCCTACGAGCAGTACTTC. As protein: CASSSVRGQSSYEQYF.

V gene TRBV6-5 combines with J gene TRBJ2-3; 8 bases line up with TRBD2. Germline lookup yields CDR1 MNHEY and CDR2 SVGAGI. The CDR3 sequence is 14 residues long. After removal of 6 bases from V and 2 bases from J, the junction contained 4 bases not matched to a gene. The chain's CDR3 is CASRRTSPTDTQYF. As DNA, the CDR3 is TGTGCCAGCAGACGGACTAGCCCCACAGATACGCAGTATTTT.

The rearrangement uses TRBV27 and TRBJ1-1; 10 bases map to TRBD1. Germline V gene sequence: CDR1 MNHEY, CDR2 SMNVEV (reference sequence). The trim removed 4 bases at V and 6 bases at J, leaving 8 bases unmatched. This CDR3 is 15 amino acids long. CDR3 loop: CASSSDGTGEAEAFF. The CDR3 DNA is TGTGCCAGCAGTTCAGACGGGACAGGGGAAGCTGAAGCTTTCTTT.

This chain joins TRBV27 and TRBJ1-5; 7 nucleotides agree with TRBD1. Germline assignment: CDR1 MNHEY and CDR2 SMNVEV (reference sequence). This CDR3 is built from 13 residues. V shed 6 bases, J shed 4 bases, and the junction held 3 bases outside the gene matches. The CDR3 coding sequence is TGTGCCAGCAGCGACAGGGAAAATCAGCCCCAGCATTTT. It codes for CASSDRENQPQHF.

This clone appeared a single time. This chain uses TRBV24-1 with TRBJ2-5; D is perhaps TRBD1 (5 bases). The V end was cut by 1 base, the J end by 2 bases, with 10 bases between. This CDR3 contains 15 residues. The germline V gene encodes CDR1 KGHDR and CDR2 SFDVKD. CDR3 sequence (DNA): TGTGCCACCAGTGATTTTACAGGCGGACAAGAGACCCAGTACTTC. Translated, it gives CATSDFTGGQETQYF.

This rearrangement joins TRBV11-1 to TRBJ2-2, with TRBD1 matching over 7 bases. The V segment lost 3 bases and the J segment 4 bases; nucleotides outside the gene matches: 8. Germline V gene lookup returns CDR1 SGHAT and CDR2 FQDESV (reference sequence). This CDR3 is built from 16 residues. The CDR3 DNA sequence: TGTGCCAGCAGCTTGACGGGGACAGAAATCACCGGGGAGCTGTTTTTT. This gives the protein CASSLTGTEITGELFF.